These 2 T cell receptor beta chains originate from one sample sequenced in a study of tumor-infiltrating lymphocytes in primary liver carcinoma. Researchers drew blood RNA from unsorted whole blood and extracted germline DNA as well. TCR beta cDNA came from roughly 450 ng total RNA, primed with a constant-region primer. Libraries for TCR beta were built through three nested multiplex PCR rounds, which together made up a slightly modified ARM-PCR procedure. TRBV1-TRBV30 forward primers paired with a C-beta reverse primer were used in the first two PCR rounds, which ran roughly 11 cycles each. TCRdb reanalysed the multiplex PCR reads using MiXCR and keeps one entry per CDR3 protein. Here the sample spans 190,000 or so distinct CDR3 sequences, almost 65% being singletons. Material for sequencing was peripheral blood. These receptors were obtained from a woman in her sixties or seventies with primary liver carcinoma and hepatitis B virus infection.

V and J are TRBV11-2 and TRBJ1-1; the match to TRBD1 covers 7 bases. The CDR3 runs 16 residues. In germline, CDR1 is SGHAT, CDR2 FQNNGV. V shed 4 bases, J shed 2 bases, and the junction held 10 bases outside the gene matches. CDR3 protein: CASSSLTGDCNTEAFF. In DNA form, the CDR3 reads TGTGCCAGCAGCTCATTAACAGGGGATTGTAACACTGAAGCTTTCTTT.

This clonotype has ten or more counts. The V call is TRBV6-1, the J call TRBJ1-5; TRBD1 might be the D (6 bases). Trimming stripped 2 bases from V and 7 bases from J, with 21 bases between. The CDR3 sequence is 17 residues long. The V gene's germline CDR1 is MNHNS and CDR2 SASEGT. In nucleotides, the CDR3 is TGTGCCAGCAGTGAATCTGCCGGGGGGGGGGCGCGACAGCCCCAGCATTTT. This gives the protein CASSESAGGGARQPQHF.